Below, 10 T cell receptor beta chains from the same sample are listed, as sequenced in a study of T cell responses to AZD1222 COVID-19 vaccine. Profiled with immunoSEQ multiplex PCR; TCRdb holds only in-frame clones, not every one. The table records about 89,000 clones, around 90% of them present only once. Sequencing was performed on peripheral blood, taken on day 0 of MenACWY control vaccination. These receptors were obtained from an adult in good health.

V and J are TRBV6-1 and TRBJ1-5; D remains unclear. Germline CDR1 is MNHNS and CDR2 is SASEGT. The CDR3 is made up of 12 amino acids. Trimming stripped 2 bases from V and 16 bases from J, with 15 bases between. The CDR3 DNA follows: TGTGCCAGCAGTGAATGGTCAGGAAACTTACATTTT. Translated, it gives CASSEWSGNLHF.

The V and J genes are TRBV4-3 and TRBJ2-7; tentative D call: TRBD1 (6 bases). The CDR3 sequence is 16 residues long. The germline gives CDR1 LGHNA, CDR2 YSLEER. The V and J ends lost 0 bases and 0 bases respectively, with 12 bases between them. CDR3 protein: CASSQDRQGSSYEQYF. The CDR3 coding sequence is TGCGCCAGCAGCCAAGATCGCCAGGGGAGCTCCTACGAGCAGTACTTC.

This clone was seen a single time. J is TRBJ2-7 and V is TRBV6-5; D gene unclear. V was trimmed by 2 bases and J by 1 base, leaving 12 bases between them. Germline CDR1 is MNHEY and CDR2 is SVGAGI. The CDR3 is 15 residues long. CDR3 residues: CASSYQYGDSYEQYF. The DNA of the CDR3 is TGTGCCAGCAGTTACCAGTATGGGGATTCCTACGAGCAGTACTTC.

V and J are TRBV27 and TRBJ1-2; 7 nucleotides line up with TRBD1. Germline CDR1 reads MNHEY; CDR2 reads SMNVEV (reference sequence). CDR3 size: 13 residues. Losses at the gene ends were 2 bases for V and 5 bases for J; bases not matched to a gene: 2. CDR3 in amino acids: CASSLTGVYGYTF. CDR3 DNA: TGTGCCAGCAGTTTAACAGGGGTTTATGGCTACACCTTC.

The chain uses TRBV7-9 and TRBJ2-1; tentative D call: TRBD2 (8 bases). The germline V gene has CDR1 SEHNR and CDR2 FQNEAQ (reference sequence). V lost 4 bases and J 7 bases, leaving 17 bases between the germline ends. CDR3 length: 15 residues. CDR3 region: CASSSREARGNEQFF. DNA for the CDR3: TGTGCCAGCAGCTCGCGGGAGGCCAGGGGGAATGAGCAGTTCTTC.

The chain couples TRBV18 to TRBJ1-2; the D is unclear. This CDR3 is built from 14 residues. Per germline, CDR1 KGHSH and CDR2 LQKENI. V was cut by 3 bases and J by 3 bases, with 11 bases left in between. The CDR3: CASSPTTGHYGYTF. The CDR3 coding sequence is TGTGCCAGCTCACCGACCACCGGGCACTATGGCTACACCTTC.

This clone occurred once. The V call is TRBV15, the J call TRBJ2-7; D call uncertain. The CDR3 is 15 residues long. V lost 0 bases and J 6 bases, leaving 15 bases between the germline ends. CDR1 and CDR2 from the germline V gene are LNHNV and YYDKDF (reference sequence). The CDR3 bases are TGTGCCACCAGCAGAGATCAATCAGGTCTGGGCGAGCAGTACTTC. It encodes CATSRDQSGLGEQYF.

V gene TRBV5-6 combines with J gene TRBJ1-2, with D possibly matching TRBD1 (6 bases). This CDR3 contains 15 residues. CDR1 and CDR2 (germline): SGHDT, YYEEEE. Trimming cost V 0 bases and J 3 bases, with 12 bases left between them. The CDR3 is CASSLAGGRDYGYTF. The CDR3 DNA sequence: TGTGCCAGCAGCTTGGCCGGGGGGCGGGACTATGGCTACACCTTC.

V gene TRBV7-4 combines with J gene TRBJ1-5; possible D gene TRBD1, 5 bases. CDR1 and CDR2 (germline): SGHVT, SQSDAQ. V shed 1 base and J shed 5 bases, with 18 bases lying between them. The CDR3 totals 17 residues. CDR3 in DNA: TGTGCCAGCAGCTTAGGAGGTAGGGCCCCGGGGGATCAGCCCCAGCATTTT. This gives the protein CASSLGGRAPGDQPQHF.

This chain uses TRBV25-1 with TRBJ2-2, with 7 bases aligning to TRBD2. The CDR3 has 16 residues. J was trimmed by 5 bases and V by 4 bases; bases with no gene match: 10. Germline lookup yields CDR1 MGHDK and CDR2 SYGVNS. The CDR3 sequence is CASSGVGGSGTGELFF. DNA for the CDR3: TGTGCCAGCAGTGGAGTCGGCGGGAGTGGAACCGGGGAGCTGTTTTTT. Full variable domain (missing parts from reference TRBV25-1 and TRBJ2-2): EADIYQTPRYLVIGTGKKITLECSQTMGHDKMYWYQQDPGMELHLIHYSYGVNSTEKGDLSSESTVSRIRTEHFPLTLESARPSHTSQYLCASSGVGGSGTGELFFGEGSRLTVL.